These 6 T cell receptor beta chains came from one sample sequenced in a study of a mutant IDH1 vaccine in newly diagnosed glioma (dated by TCRdb to 2020 to 2023). The library was built by means of the immunoSEQ multiplex PCR assay. Imported from immuneACCESS, the table was reduced by TCRdb to in-frame sequences with V and J called. These copies leave out some clones; in studies compared against another copy, an unresolved V gene accounts for under half, and the cause of the remainder is not known. The sample profile shows roughly 50,000 clones; 84% of them were found once. The ten most abundant clones make up around 3.9% of the sample. These receptors' antigens are unknown. The time point label corresponds to: week 35, safety follow-up. Every vaccine dose consisted of 300 ug of a 20-mer mutant IDH1 peptide in Montanide, administered subcutaneously together with topical imiquimod. This specimen was PBMCs, taken from a glioma patient whose treatment included an IDH1 peptide vaccine. These receptors all come from a woman between 18 and 29 years old with glioma.

This chain connects TRBV4-1 to TRBJ2-7, with 11 nucleotides matching TRBD2. V lost 4 bases to trimming and J lost 2 bases; unmatched junction nucleotides: 4. Germline V gives CDR1 MGHRA, CDR2 YSYEKL. The CDR3 is 15 amino acids. CDR3 sequence: CASSPGSGRAYEQYF. CDR3 nucleotide sequence: TGCGCCAGCAGCCCCGGTAGCGGGAGGGCCTACGAGCAGTACTTC.

This chain connects TRBV12-5 to TRBJ2-2; 11 positions agree with TRBD1. Germline-derived CDR1 and CDR2 are LGHNT and FRNRAP. V was clipped by 7 bases and J by 5 bases; unmatched bases: 3. The CDR3 is 14 residues long. In nucleotides, the CDR3 is TGTGCTAGTGTGGGGACAGGGGGAACCGGGGAGCTGTTTTTT. Its protein product is CASVGTGGTGELFF.

This clone is a singleton in its sample. The chain joins TRBV19 to TRBJ2-1; 8 bases align to TRBD1. Trimming removed 7 bases from V and 4 bases from J; junction bases left unmatched: 12. CDR1 and CDR2 (germline): LNHDA, SQIVND (reference sequence). This CDR3 region has 16 residues. The CDR3 loop reads CASNAATGDFYNEQFF. CDR3 DNA sequence: TGTGCCAGTAACGCAGCGACAGGGGACTTTTACAATGAGCAGTTCTTC.

The chain recombines TRBV19 with TRBJ1-1, with D uncertain. Trimming shortened V by 2 bases and J by 1 base, and 14 bases separated the two germline ends. The CDR3 contains 16 residues. Germline CDR1 is LNHDA and CDR2 is SQIVND (reference sequence). CDR3 in amino acids: CASSIREGLGNTEAFF. The CDR3 DNA reads as TGTGCCAGTAGTATAAGGGAGGGTCTAGGGAACACTGAAGCTTTCTTT.

The V gene is TRBV5-5, the J gene TRBJ2-7; unclear D gene. V lost 1 base, J lost 6 bases, and 5 bases lay in between. The CDR3 loop spans 11 amino acids. Germline V gene lookup returns CDR1 SGHKS and CDR2 YYEKEE (reference sequence). This CDR3 reads CASSLISEQYF. The CDR3 coding sequence is TGTGCCAGCAGCTTGATCTCCGAGCAGTACTTC.

This clone appeared once. The V gene is TRBV7-9, the J gene TRBJ2-3, with 9 positions matching TRBD2. The V gene's germline CDR1 is SEHNR and CDR2 FQNEAQ (reference sequence). This CDR3 is built from 18 residues. Unmatched junction bases numbered 11, after V lost 4 bases and J lost 0 bases. CDR3 nucleotide sequence: TGTGCCAGCAGCTCCTTAGGCGGGGGGGAGGTTAGCACAGATACGCAGTATTTT. This gives the protein CASSSLGGGEVSTDTQYF. The full variable domain, with the rest looked up from reference TRBV7-9 and TRBJ2-3, is DTGVSQNPRHKITKRGQNVTFRCDPISEHNRLYWYRQTLGQGPEFLTYFQNEAQLEKSRLLSDRFSAERPKGSFSTLEIQRTEQGDSAMYLCASSSLGGGEVSTDTQYFGPGTRLTVL.